The clone carrying this TCR beta chain appeared a few times. CDR3 regions of TCR beta were amplified from RNA transcripts. Investigators did first-round RT-PCR with HTBI primers, then second-round multiplex PCR. From the multiplex PCR reads, TCRdb called clonotypes with MiXCR, one entry per CDR3 protein. The repertoire holds more than 550,000 distinct CDR3 sequences, roughly two fifths seen once, with under 3.5% in the top ten. V lost 1 base to trimming and J lost 4 bases; unmatched junction nucleotides: 6. CDR3 length equals 15 residues. The germline CDR1 and CDR2 sequences are SGHVS and FNYEAQ. It was on clinical symptoms, serum thyroxine, TRAb, thyroid ultrasound and orbital computed tomography that diagnosis relied. The sample belongs to a study of Graves' ophthalmopathy and Graves' hyperthyroidism.

The TCR originated in an adult man with Graves' ophthalmopathy. The rearrangement uses TRBV7-6 and TRBJ2-7; 8 bases map to TRBD2. Sequencing was done on a sample of peripheral blood. This chain's CDR3 is CASSLESGGGYEQYF. The DNA of the CDR3 is TGTGCCAGCAGCTTAGAAAGCGGGGGAGGTTACGAGCAGTACTTC.